This TCR beta chain originates from a study of blood T cell repertoires in COVID-19. Clones were read by immunoSEQ multiplex PCR, and TCRdb kept only the in-frame ones, dropping some. The table includes tens of thousands of clones, over 70% detected once. Germline V gene sequence: CDR1 SEHNR, CDR2 FQNEAQ (reference sequence). V lost 5 bases and J lost 5, with 16 bases in between. The CDR3 totals 15 residues. This TCR was recovered from a human donor in a cohort sampled during active COVID-19. Sequencing input: peripheral blood. The chain recombines TRBV7-9 with TRBJ1-5; no clear D. The CDR3 is CASSPRGGRDQPQHF. Written as DNA, the CDR3 is TGTGCCAGCAGCCCCAGAGGCGGGAGAGATCAGCCCCAGCATTTT.